These 21 T cell receptor beta chains originate from one sample sequenced in a study of blood T cell repertoires in COVID-19. TCRdb's copy holds only in-frame clones and misses some; the assay was immunoSEQ multiplex PCR. The sample records a few hundred thousand clones, 88% being singletons. The sequencing input was peripheral blood. These receptors came from a young man with active or convalescent COVID-19.

CDR3 in amino acids: CASSVEGTSPYEQYF. The CDR3 DNA reads TGCGCCAGCAGCGTGGAGGGGACTAGCCCCTACGAGCAGTACTTC. The chain has TRBV5-1 and TRBJ2-7; TRBD2 matches at 9 bases. The CDR3 is 15 amino acids. The V gene end was trimmed by 4 bases and the J gene end by 2 bases; junction bases not matched to a gene: 7. Germline-derived CDR1 and CDR2 are SGHRS and YFSETQ.

This clone was seen once. The chain carries TRBV18 and TRBJ2-7, with a tentative D call TRBD1 (5 bases). V shed 1 base and J shed 3 bases, with 16 bases lying between them. This CDR3 has 16 residues. Looked up from germline, CDR1 is KGHSH and CDR2 is LQKENI. CDR3 in DNA: TGTGCCAGCTCACCACGGGGCAGGATCCCTCTCTACGAGCAGTACTTC. This codes for CASSPRGRIPLYEQYF.

The V and J genes are TRBV27 and TRBJ2-1, with a weak D call TRBD2 (6 bases). V was pared by 0 bases and J by 5 bases, with 11 bases between. The CDR3 runs to 15 residues. Germline CDR1 reads MNHEY; CDR2 reads SMNVEV (reference sequence). CDR3 nucleotides: TGTGCCAGCAGTTTATCTACTAGCTTTAACAATGAGCAGTTCTTC. Its translation: CASSLSTSFNNEQFF.

This sequence joins TRBV5-5 and TRBJ2-3; no firm D call. The germline V gene has CDR1 SGHKS and CDR2 YYEKEE (reference sequence). Deletions cut 0 bases from V and 4 bases from J, with 9 bases between. This CDR3 comprises 14 residues. The CDR3 DNA reads as TGTGCCAGCAGCTTGGCTAATATCCCAGATACGCAGTATTTT. This sequence encodes CASSLANIPDTQYF.

V is TRBV7-6 and J is TRBJ2-7; 12 bases are shared with TRBD1. After removal of 5 bases from V and 3 bases from J, the junction contained 5 bases not matched to a gene. The CDR3 extends over 15 amino acids. The germline gives CDR1 SGHVS, CDR2 FNYEAQ. The CDR3 coding sequence is TGTGCCAGCAGCCTAGGGACAGGGGGCGGCTACGAGCAGTACTTC. It specifies CASSLGTGGGYEQYF.

The genes are TRBV4-1 and TRBJ1-5; 9 bases line up with TRBD1. The V gene end was trimmed by 2 bases and the J gene end by 5 bases; junction bases not matched to a gene: 7. This CDR3 region has 16 residues. CDR1 and CDR2 from the germline V gene are MGHRA and YSYEKL. The CDR3 sequence: CASSQPTGGQYQPQHF. Written as DNA, the CDR3 is TGCGCCAGCAGCCAACCGACAGGGGGACAGTATCAGCCCCAGCATTTT.

The chain carries TRBV28 and TRBJ1-2; D call uncertain. The V end was cut by 4 bases, the J end by 4 bases, with 4 bases between. Germline loops: CDR1 MDHEN, CDR2 SYDVKM. This CDR3 comprises 11 residues. This chain's CDR3 is CASSYIYGYTF. CDR3 in DNA: TGTGCCAGCAGTTATATCTATGGCTACACCTTC.

This chain connects TRBV5-4 to TRBJ1-2; D gene uncertain. Germline CDR1 and CDR2: SGHNT and YYREEE (reference sequence). V was trimmed by 4 bases and J by 8 bases, leaving 9 bases between them. This CDR3 comprises 11 residues. Written as DNA, the CDR3 is TGTGCCAGCAGCGCCGGGAGGGGCTACACCTTC. It is translated as CASSAGRGYTF. The full variable domain, in which reference TRBV5-4 and TRBJ1-2 provide the parts outside the CDR3, is ETGVTQSPTHLIKTRGQQVTLRCSSQSGHNTVSWYQQALGQGPQFIFQYYREEENGRGNFPPRFSGLQFPNYSSELNVNALELDDSALYLCASSAGRGYTFGSGTRLTVV.

V is TRBV14 and J is TRBJ2-1; 11 bases fit TRBD2. This CDR3 contains 16 residues. Per the germline V gene, CDR1 is SGHDN and CDR2 is FVKESK. V lost 3 bases, J lost 2 bases, and 3 bases stayed unmatched. In DNA form, the CDR3 reads TGTGCCAGCAGCCATGGGACTAGCGGCCCCTACAATGAGCAGTTCTTC. Amino acids: CASSHGTSGPYNEQFF.

This chain connects TRBV15 to TRBJ2-2; 8 positions agree with TRBD2. This CDR3 comprises 18 residues. CDR1 is LNHNV, CDR2 YYDKDF, per germline (reference sequence). Trimming took 4 bases from V and 2 from J; bases not matched to a gene: 12. The chain's CDR3 is CATSNPAGRGENTGELFF. DNA for the CDR3: TGTGCCACCAGCAACCCCGCGGGGCGGGGGGAAAACACCGGGGAGCTGTTTTTT.

This chain joins TRBV7-9 and TRBJ2-7; 7 bases are shared with TRBD1. The CDR3 has 13 amino acids. V shed 5 bases and J 4 bases; nucleotides not matched to a gene: 5. Per germline, CDR1 SEHNR and CDR2 FQNEAQ (reference sequence). In DNA, the CDR3 is TGTGCCAGCAGCCGACAGGGCAATTACGAGCAGTACTTC. Protein sequence: CASSRQGNYEQYF.

This rearrangement joins TRBV7-9 to TRBJ2-7; D may be TRBD1 (5 bases). Germline V lookup: CDR1 SEHNR, CDR2 FQNEAQ (reference sequence). V gave up 5 bases and J gave up 3 bases, with 11 bases separating them. This CDR3 comprises 13 residues. The CDR3 DNA sequence: TGTGCCAGCAGCAACGGACAAAGCTACGAGCAGTACTTC. The encoded protein is CASSNGQSYEQYF. The full variable domain, with the rest looked up from reference TRBV7-9 and TRBJ2-7, is DTGVSQNPRHKITKRGQNVTFRCDPISEHNRLYWYRQTLGQGPEFLTYFQNEAQLEKSRLLSDRFSAERPKGSFSTLEIQRTEQGDSAMYLCASSNGQSYEQYFGPGTRLTVT.

This chain connects TRBV5-1 to TRBJ1-4; D might be TRBD1 (6 bases). Germline CDR1 reads SGHRS; CDR2 reads YFSETQ. V gave up 0 bases and J gave up 9 bases, with 12 bases separating them. This CDR3 has 14 residues. The CDR3 DNA reads as TGCGCCAGCAGCTTGGCCCAGGACAGTCAAAAACTGTTTTTT. Encoded protein: CASSLAQDSQKLFF.

This rearrangement joins TRBV9 to TRBJ1-2; 9 bases match TRBD1. The CDR3 runs 14 residues. The germline gives CDR1 SGDLS, CDR2 YYNGEE. J was trimmed by 5 bases and V by 6 bases; bases with no gene match: 8. CDR3 coding DNA: TGTGCCAGCACCTCCGGGACAGGGAGGTATGGCTACACCTTC. It is translated as CASTSGTGRYGYTF.

The chain recombines TRBV9 with TRBJ1-1, with 7 bases identical to TRBD1. Unmatched junction bases numbered 6, after V lost 3 bases and J lost 4 bases. CDR3 length: 14 amino acids. Germline assignment: CDR1 SGDLS and CDR2 YYNGEE. Here the CDR3 reads CASSAQGTTTEAFF. The CDR3 bases are TGTGCCAGCAGCGCACAGGGGACCACCACTGAAGCTTTCTTT.

V gene TRBV9 combines with J gene TRBJ2-2; 12 bases align to TRBD2. V was pared by 1 base and J by 4 bases, with 5 bases of the junction left unmatched. Germline-derived CDR1 and CDR2 are SGDLS and YYNGEE. The CDR3 consists of 17 residues. CDR3 DNA sequence: TGTGCCAGCAGCGTACCTAGCGGGGGGGCCGCCACCGGGGAGCTGTTTTTT. Protein: CASSVPSGGAATGELFF.

The chain recombines TRBV6-4 with TRBJ2-2, with D maybe TRBD1 (5 bases). The CDR3 is made up of 14 amino acids. The germline gives CDR1 MRHNA, CDR2 SNTAGT. Trimming took off 4 bases at V and 4 bases at J, with 10 bases between the two ends. The CDR3: CASSARAGTGELFF. The CDR3 region has the DNA TGTGCCAGCAGTGCCAGGGCTGGCACCGGGGAGCTGTTTTTT.

V and J are TRBV7-2 and TRBJ2-5, with D possibly being TRBD2 (5 bases). There are 14 residues in the CDR3. Germline values: CDR1 SGHTA, CDR2 FQGNSA. V lost 2 bases, J lost 5 bases, and 12 bases lay in between. The CDR3 DNA sequence: TGTGCCAGCAGCTTAAGTCTAGAGGGCGAGACCCAGTACTTC. Amino acid sequence: CASSLSLEGETQYF.

V gene TRBV9 combines with J gene TRBJ1-1; no firm D call. From germline, CDR1 is SGDLS and CDR2 YYNGEE. V shed 3 bases and J shed 5 bases, with 14 bases lying between them. This CDR3 has 14 amino acids. The CDR3 region has the DNA TGTGCCAGCAGCGAGGTGGGGTCGGGGACTGAAGCTTTCTTT. This sequence encodes CASSEVGSGTEAFF.

The V gene is TRBV12-5, the J gene TRBJ2-2, with TRBD1 matching over 9 bases. Germline CDR1 LGHNT, CDR2 FRNRAP. The V gene end was trimmed by 7 bases and the J gene end by 6 bases; junction bases not matched to a gene: 12. The length of the CDR3 is 16 residues. In nucleotides, the CDR3 is TGTGCTAGTGTCACTCCGGGACAGGGAGTGTCCGGGGAGCTGTTTTTT. Translated, it gives CASVTPGQGVSGELFF.

The CDR3: CASSASRTGEYGYGYTF. The CDR3 DNA is TGTGCCAGCAGCGCTAGTAGGACAGGGGAGTATGGCTATGGCTACACCTTC. The J gene is TRBJ1-2, the V gene TRBV9; 9 bases agree with TRBD1. The germline V gene encodes CDR1 SGDLS and CDR2 YYNGEE. This CDR3 has 17 residues. With 3 bases clipped from V and 4 bases from J, the junction kept 13 bases outside the gene matches.